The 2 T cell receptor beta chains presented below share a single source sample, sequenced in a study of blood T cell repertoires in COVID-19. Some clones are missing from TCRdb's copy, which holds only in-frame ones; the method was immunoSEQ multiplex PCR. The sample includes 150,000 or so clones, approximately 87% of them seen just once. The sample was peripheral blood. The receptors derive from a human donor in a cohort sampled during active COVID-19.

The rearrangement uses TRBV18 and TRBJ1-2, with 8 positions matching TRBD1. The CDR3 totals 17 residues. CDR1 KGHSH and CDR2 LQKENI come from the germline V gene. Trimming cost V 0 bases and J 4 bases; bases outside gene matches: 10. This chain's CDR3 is CASSPPSGQGRRYGYTF. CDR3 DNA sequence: TGTGCCAGCTCACCACCGAGTGGACAGGGCAGGCGCTATGGCTACACCTTC. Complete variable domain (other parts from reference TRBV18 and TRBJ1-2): NAGVMQNPRHLVRRRGQEARLRCSPMKGHSHVYWYRQLPEEGLKFMVYLQKENIIDESGMPKERFSAEFPKEGPSILRIQQVVRGDSAAYFCASSPPSGQGRRYGYTFGSGTRLTVV.

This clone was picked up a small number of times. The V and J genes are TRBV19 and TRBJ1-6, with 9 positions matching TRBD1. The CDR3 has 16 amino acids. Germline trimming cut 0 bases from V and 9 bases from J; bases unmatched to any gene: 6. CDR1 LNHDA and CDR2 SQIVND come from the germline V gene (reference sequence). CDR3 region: CASSIEWGTGSSPLHF. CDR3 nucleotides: TGTGCCAGTAGTATAGAGTGGGGGACAGGGAGTTCACCCCTCCACTTT.